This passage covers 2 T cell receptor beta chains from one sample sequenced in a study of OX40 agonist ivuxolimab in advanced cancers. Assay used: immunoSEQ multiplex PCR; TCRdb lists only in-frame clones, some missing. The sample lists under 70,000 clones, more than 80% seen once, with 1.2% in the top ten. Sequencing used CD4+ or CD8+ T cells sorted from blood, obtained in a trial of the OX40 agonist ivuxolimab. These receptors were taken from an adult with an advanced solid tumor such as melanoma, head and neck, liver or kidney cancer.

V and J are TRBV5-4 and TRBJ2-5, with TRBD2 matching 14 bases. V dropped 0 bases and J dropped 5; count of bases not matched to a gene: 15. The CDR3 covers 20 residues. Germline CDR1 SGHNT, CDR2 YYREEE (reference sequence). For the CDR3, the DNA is TGTGCCAGCAGCTTGGGGACGCCGGGACTAGCGGGAGAACGAGCGGAGACCCAGTACTTC. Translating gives CASSLGTPGLAGERAETQYF.

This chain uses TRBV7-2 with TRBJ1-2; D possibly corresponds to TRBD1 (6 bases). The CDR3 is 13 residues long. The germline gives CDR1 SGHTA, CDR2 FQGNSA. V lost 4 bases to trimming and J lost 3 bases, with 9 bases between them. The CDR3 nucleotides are TGTGCCAGCAGCTATAACAGGGACTATGGCTACACCTTC. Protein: CASSYNRDYGYTF.